Listed below are T cell receptor beta chains from one sample, sequenced in a study of blood T cells in healthy people across ages. TCRdb called the 5' RACE reads again in MiXCR, with one record for every CDR3 protein. The table lists about 1,400,000 distinct CDR3 sequences, approximately 60% of them singletons. Sequenced sample: blood. Source of these receptors: a man aged 18 to 29 in good health. Each CDR3 is given with its conserved first and last residue. For some rows the clone size is stated as once, few or many, or as a class when expanded; others skip it.

J gene: TRBJ1-6; clone size: many; V gene: TRBV20-1; CDR3 protein: CSARGQGGSPLHF
J gene: TRBJ1-5; clone size: few; V gene: TRBV27; CDR3 protein: CASSPLAAGQPQHF
J gene: TRBJ2-1; clone size: NA; V gene: TRBV7-2; CDR3 protein: CASSSTGIKNEQFF
J gene: TRBJ1-2; clone size: NA; V gene: TRBV11-2; CDR3 protein: CASSPRPSPGDYGYTF
J gene: TRBJ1-2; clone size: NA; V gene: TRBV9; CDR3 protein: CASLIGGYGYTF
J gene: TRBJ1-2; clone size: NA; V gene: TRBV29-1; CDR3 protein: CSAKQVVYGYTF
J gene: TRBJ2-5; clone size: few; V gene: TRBV9; CDR3 protein: CASSPNPDRRAYF
J gene: TRBJ2-7; clone size: NA; V gene: TRBV3-1; CDR3 protein: CASSQGRAGAYEQYF
J gene: TRBJ2-2; clone size: NA; V gene: TRBV3-1; CDR3 protein: CASSHLIADLTGELFF
J gene: TRBJ1-2; clone size: NA; V gene: TRBV20-1; CDR3 protein: CSARATGRQDGYTF
J gene: TRBJ1-6; clone size: NA; V gene: TRBV7-8; CDR3 protein: CASSLLTSLSPLHF
J gene: TRBJ1-2; clone size: few; V gene: TRBV7-9; CDR3 protein: CASSLAGSGFGYTF
J gene: TRBJ1-1; clone size: NA; V gene: TRBV6-5; CDR3 protein: CASRYTGTAGTEAFF
J gene: TRBJ1-1; clone size: NA; V gene: TRBV2; CDR3 protein: CASSEDGQPNTEAFF
J gene: TRBJ2-7; clone size: NA; V gene: TRBV7-9; CDR3 protein: CASSTRDGSSGEEYF
J gene: TRBJ2-7; clone size: NA; V gene: TRBV3-1; CDR3 protein: CASSPETASIYEQYF
J gene: TRBJ2-7; clone size: NA; V gene: TRBV29-1; CDR3 protein: CSVYTGATYEQYF
J gene: TRBJ2-7; clone size: NA; V gene: TRBV4-1; CDR3 protein: CASSHQEGEQYF
J gene: TRBJ2-1; clone size: NA; V gene: TRBV10-3; CDR3 protein: CAIASGGEQFF
J gene: TRBJ2-5; clone size: NA; V gene: TRBV12-3/TRBV12-4; CDR3 protein: CASSLEVPETQYF
J gene: TRBJ2-5; clone size: NA; V gene: TRBV2; CDR3 protein: CASTDGLTTQETQYF
J gene: TRBJ2-4; clone size: NA; V gene: TRBV27; CDR3 protein: CASSPLTGLDVNIQYF
J gene: TRBJ2-5; clone size: NA; V gene: TRBV28; CDR3 protein: CASSYLSQETQYF
J gene: TRBJ1-2; clone size: few; V gene: TRBV29-1; CDR3 protein: CSVLGRGEDYGYTF
J gene: TRBJ2-3; clone size: NA; V gene: TRBV13; CDR3 protein: CASSSATSFGDTQYF
J gene: TRBJ2-1; clone size: NA; V gene: TRBV7-2; CDR3 protein: CASSSATGASSYNEQFF
J gene: TRBJ1-2; clone size: once; V gene: TRBV20-1; CDR3 protein: CSAPGRANYGYTF
J gene: TRBJ2-2; clone size: once; V gene: TRBV11-2; CDR3 protein: CASSFPPHRANTGELFF